This is a list of T cell receptor beta chains from one sample in a study of Ad26.COV2.S vaccination and SARS-CoV-2 variants. Profiling relied on immunoSEQ multiplex PCR, and the TCRdb table lists in-frame clones only, not all of them. The sample has about half a million clones, approximately 90% seen once. Sequencing was performed on peripheral blood, taken in a trial of Ad26.COV2.S vaccine versus placebo. The receptor source for this set is a person aged 18 to 59 who received the Ad26.COV2.S COVID-19 vaccine or a placebo. The CDR3 runs from the conserved cysteine through the conserved F or W. Fields, in order: J gene, V gene, clone size, CDR3 protein. Where a row states a size, it is once, few, many or the class of an expanded clone; other rows omit it.

TRBJ2-2 | TRBV13 | few | CASSQKNRESTGELFF
TRBJ1-1 | TRBV21-1 | NA | CASSEAGRATTEAFF
TRBJ1-6 | TRBV25-1 | once | CASSSGGRDNSPLHF
TRBJ1-2 | TRBV11-2 | NA | CASSNARRGYTF
TRBJ2-5 | TRBV19 | NA | CASSTWDRQETQYF
TRBJ2-1 | TRBV7-2 | once | CASSPELAGYEQFF
TRBJ2-7 | TRBV27 | NA | CASSLPPGHSYEQYF
TRBJ1-5 | TRBV28 | few | CASMVDTDSNQPQHF
TRBJ2-5 | TRBV7-9 | once | CASSPGQDDWYQETQYF
TRBJ1-5 | TRBV6-1 | NA | CASSEALWGGYGQPQHF
TRBJ2-3 | TRBV6-1 | NA | CASSEGTVRLDDTQYF
TRBJ2-7 | TRBV20-1 | NA | CSASRNSPHEQYF
TRBJ1-5 | TRBV13 | NA | CASSLGRPGQPQHF
TRBJ1-2 | TRBV27 | NA | CASSLRGRTGGFGYTF
TRBJ2-5 | TRBV5-1 | NA | CASSSRQETQYF
TRBJ1-5 | TRBV5-1 | NA | CASSSGTPNQPQHF
TRBJ1-2 | TRBV9 | NA | CASSPRESNYGYTF
TRBJ2-7 | TRBV27 | NA | CASSLNSGSFYEQYF
TRBJ2-2 | TRBV6-5 | NA | CASKLPGELFF